This T cell receptor beta chain was identified during a study of shared clonotypes between healthy human individuals. General study points: The authors sampled blood alone, and tissue repertoires likely differ. On the whole, naive subsets had larger estimated richness than memory subsets had.

V gave up 4 bases and J gave up 4 bases; unmatched junction bases: 4. The CDR3 consists of 14 residues. Germline lookup yields CDR1 MGHRA and CDR2 YSYEKL. Naive CD8 cells lacked CD45RO and underwent positive selection for CCR7, leaving out terminally differentiated effector memory CD45RA+ cells. This clone came up once. The antigen is unknown. Generated by immunoSEQ multiplex PCR, the TCRdb table keeps only in-frame clones and is missing some. The sample has about 2.1 million clones; 93% are singletons. The gene calls are TRBV4-1 and TRBJ2-5, with TRBD2 matching 9 bases. The sample consisted of naive CD8+ T cells from PBMCs. This receptor was obtained from a man younger than 30 in good health. Some clones in this sample may be carry-over from other donors' samples. In DNA, the CDR3 is TGCGCCAGCAGCCCGGCGGGAGGGGGAGAGACCCAGTACTTC. It yields the protein CASSPAGGGETQYF.